Presented here are 27 T cell receptor beta chains from one specimen sequenced in a study of naive CD8 T cells in extremely preterm neonates. Sequencing was performed with immunoSEQ multiplex PCR; in TCRdb, only in-frame clones are kept and a portion is missing. This sample yields 4,000 to 4,500 clones, of which about 97% are seen a single time; approximately 0.75% belongs to the top ten. The material sequenced was naive CD8+ T cells from blood. The receptors come from a human donor in good health.

CDR3 nucleotide sequence: TGCAGCGTTTTTTTGAGGTACAATGAGCAGTTCTTC. Encoded protein: CSVFLRYNEQFF. The chain carries TRBV29-1 and TRBJ2-1; D unclear. Germline values: CDR1 SQVTM, CDR2 ANQGSEA. The CDR3 extends over 12 amino acids. V was trimmed by 5 bases and J by 4 bases, leaving 9 bases between them.

This clone was seen once. The V gene is TRBV15, the J gene TRBJ2-7; 8 bases are a match to TRBD1. This CDR3 is 14 amino acids long. J was trimmed by 3 bases and V by 5 bases; bases with no gene match: 6. Germline loops: CDR1 LNHNV, CDR2 YYDKDF (reference sequence). CDR3 nucleotide sequence: TGTGCCACCAGCTTCGGACAGGGCGGCTACGAGCAGTACTTC. Amino acids: CATSFGQGGYEQYF. The variable domain in full, completed from reference TRBV15 and TRBJ2-7, reads DAMVIQNPRYQVTQFGKPVTLSCSQTLNHNVMYWYQQKSSQAPKLLFHYYDKDFNNEADTPDNFQSRRPNTSFCFLDIRSPGLGDTAMYLCATSFGQGGYEQYFGPGTRLTVT.

This clone was observed a single time. The CDR3 reads CASSLAEAGNYGYTF. The CDR3 DNA reads TGTGCCAGCAGCTTGGCCGAGGCAGGGAACTATGGCTACACCTTC. This sequence joins TRBV5-5 and TRBJ1-2; maybe TRBD1 (5 bases). Looked up from germline, CDR1 is SGHKS and CDR2 is YYEKEE (reference sequence). V lost 0 bases to trimming and J lost 2 bases, with 11 bases between them. The CDR3 length is 15 residues. The full variable domain, completed using reference TRBV5-5 and TRBJ1-2, is DAGVTQSPTHLIKTRGQQVTLRCSPISGHKSVSWYQQVLGQGPQFIFQYYEKEERGRGNFPDRFSARQFPNYSSELNVNALLLGDSALYLCASSLAEAGNYGYTFGSGTRLTVV.

V is TRBV7-9 and J is TRBJ1-2, with TRBD1 matching over 9 bases. The CDR3 covers 16 residues. The germline V gene encodes CDR1 SEHNR and CDR2 FQNEAQ (reference sequence). The V gene end was trimmed by 8 bases and the J gene end by 2 bases; junction bases not matched to a gene: 12. The CDR3 DNA reads TGTGCCAGCGGAACCACAGGGGGCGAATCAAACTATGGCTACACCTTC. Its protein is CASGTTGGESNYGYTF.

The V call is TRBV28, the J call TRBJ1-4; the match to TRBD1 covers 7 bases. The CDR3 runs to 16 residues. Per the germline V gene, CDR1 is MDHEN and CDR2 is SYDVKM. Trimming at V came to 5 bases and at J to 5 bases, leaving 11 bases not matched to a gene. The chain's CDR3 is CASSRPPGQLNEKLFF. The CDR3 DNA reads as TGTGCCAGCAGTCGTCCACCGGGACAGTTGAATGAAAAACTGTTTTTT.

This chain joins TRBV4-1 and TRBJ2-1; TRBD2 aligns across 9 bases. J lost 7 bases, V lost 0 bases, and 10 bases had no gene match. The CDR3 is made up of 17 amino acids. From germline, CDR1 is MGHRA and CDR2 YSYEKL. The CDR3 region has the DNA TGCGCCAGCAGCCAAGAGGGGGTAGCGGGGGCGGGGAATGAGCAGTTCTTC. Encoded protein: CASSQEGVAGAGNEQFF.

This rearrangement joins TRBV10-3 to TRBJ1-2, with TRBD1 as a possible D gene (5 bases). Trimming stripped 3 bases from V and 5 bases from J, with 16 bases between. The CDR3 contains 15 residues. The germline gives CDR1 ENHRY, CDR2 SYGVKD. CDR3 bases: TGTGCCATCAGTGATCCTCGGGGGTTAGCTTATGGCTACACCTTC. Translation gives CAISDPRGLAYGYTF.

This chain links TRBV27 with TRBJ2-1; 7 nucleotides agree with TRBD1. CDR1 and CDR2 from the germline V gene are MNHEY and SMNVEV (reference sequence). This CDR3 spans 14 amino acids. The V segment lost 3 bases and the J segment 4 bases; nucleotides outside the gene matches: 3. The CDR3 DNA reads as TGTGCCAGCAGTTTTCGGGACAGATACAATGAGCAGTTCTTC. Translated: CASSFRDRYNEQFF.

Note on this clone: Different DNA sequences within this sample yield the same CDR3. The gene calls are TRBV7-6 and TRBJ1-2, with 8 bases identical to TRBD1. This CDR3 comprises 13 residues. J was trimmed by 8 bases and V by 4 bases; bases with no gene match: 6. Germline CDR1 SGHVS, CDR2 FNYEAQ. The CDR3 region has the DNA TGTGCCAGCAGCTCCGGCAGGGGGCTCGGCTACACCTTC. Its protein product is CASSSGRGLGYTF.

The chain employs TRBV18 and TRBJ2-2; tentative D call: TRBD1 (6 bases). Germline CDR1 reads KGHSH; CDR2 reads LQKENI. V was trimmed by 3 bases and J by 3 bases, leaving 11 bases between them. CDR3 length: 15 amino acids. This CDR3 is CASSPPKGDTGELFF. The CDR3 DNA is TGTGCCAGCTCACCCCCCAAGGGGGACACCGGGGAGCTGTTTTTT.

The gene calls are TRBV6-1 and TRBJ2-1; 10 positions match TRBD1. CDR1 and CDR2 (germline): MNHNS, SASEGT. CDR3 length: 13 residues. After removal of 8 bases from V and 6 bases from J, the junction contained 4 bases not matched to a gene. In nucleotides, the CDR3 is TGTGCCAGCTCCTGGGACAGGGGCAATGAGCAGTTCTTC. It specifies CASSWDRGNEQFF.

This clone is a singleton in its sample. V usage is TRBV5-1 and J usage is TRBJ2-5; 9 nucleotides align to TRBD2. This CDR3 spans 15 amino acids. V shed 4 bases, J shed 0 bases, and the junction held 4 bases outside the gene matches. Per the germline V gene, CDR1 is SGHRS and CDR2 is YFSETQ. The CDR3, as DNA: TGCGCCAGCAGCCGTAGCGGGGGTTACCAAGAGACCCAGTACTTC. The encoded protein is CASSRSGGYQETQYF.

The V gene is TRBV7-9, the J gene TRBJ2-2, with 9 bases lining up with TRBD2. Germline V gene sequence: CDR1 SEHNR, CDR2 FQNEAQ (reference sequence). V was pared by 4 bases and J by 5 bases, with 8 bases of the junction left unmatched. The CDR3 is 16 residues long. The CDR3 loop reads CASSSAPSGVTGELFF. The CDR3 nucleotides are TGTGCCAGCAGCTCGGCCCCTAGCGGGGTTACCGGGGAGCTGTTTTTT.

This clone was picked up one time. The V call is TRBV6-1, the J call TRBJ1-4, with D tentatively TRBD1 (5 bases). This CDR3 comprises 14 residues. Germline V lookup: CDR1 MNHNS, CDR2 SASEGT. Trimming shortened V by 3 bases and J by 4 bases, and 9 bases separated the two germline ends. The CDR3, as DNA: TGTGCCAGCAGTGAGGGGCCGCGTAATGAAAAACTGTTTTTT. Protein sequence: CASSEGPRNEKLFF.

This clone was seen just once. This chain connects TRBV19 to TRBJ2-1, with 9 bases that match TRBD2. The CDR3 has 15 amino acids. V lost 5 bases, J lost 5 bases, and 7 bases stayed unmatched. Per the germline V gene, CDR1 is LNHDA and CDR2 is SQIVND (reference sequence). The CDR3 region has the DNA TGTGCCAGTAGTTGGGGGGCTAGCGGGGACAATGAGCAGTTCTTC. Residues: CASSWGASGDNEQFF.

This clone has only one observation. V usage is TRBV6-1 and J usage is TRBJ2-4; a weak D match, TRBD1 (5 bases). Germline V CDR1 and CDR2: MNHNS, SASEGT. The ends were cut back, 2 bases at V and 0 bases at J, with 14 bases in the middle. CDR3 size: 17 residues. CDR3 coding DNA: TGTGCCAGCAGTGAAAAAGGGGCGCATCAAGCCAAAAACATTCAGTACTTC. It is translated as CASSEKGAHQAKNIQYF.

This sequence joins TRBV9 and TRBJ2-1; 8 bases line up with TRBD1. Germline CDR1 reads SGDLS; CDR2 reads YYNGEE. This CDR3 is 17 amino acids long. V lost 0 bases to trimming and J lost 0 bases; unmatched junction nucleotides: 5. The CDR3 coding sequence is TGTGCCAGCAGCGTAGGACAGGGGACGAGCTCCTACAATGAGCAGTTCTTC. Translation: CASSVGQGTSSYNEQFF.

J is TRBJ2-5 and V is TRBV7-9; possibly TRBD2 for D (5 bases). The CDR3 consists of 11 residues. The ends were cut back, 3 bases at V and 7 bases at J, with 6 bases in the middle. CDR1 SEHNR and CDR2 FQNEAQ come from the germline V gene (reference sequence). The CDR3 bases are TGTGCCAGCAGCTTCGGAGGGACCCAGTACTTC. Translated: CASSFGGTQYF.

CDR3 DNA: TGTGCCAGCAGCTTAGGCGGTTCTCGAGATACGCAGTATTTT. Protein product: CASSLGGSRDTQYF. V and J are TRBV27 and TRBJ2-3; D not resolved. The ends were cut back, 6 bases at V and 5 bases at J, with 15 bases in the middle. This CDR3 is 14 amino acids long. From germline, CDR1 is MNHEY and CDR2 SMNVEV (reference sequence).

The V gene is TRBV5-5, the J gene TRBJ2-7, with 12 bases lining up with TRBD2. The CDR3 length is 17 residues. With 0 bases clipped from V and 4 bases from J, the junction kept 8 bases outside the gene matches. CDR1 and CDR2 from the germline V gene are SGHKS and YYEKEE (reference sequence). CDR3 amino acids: CASSLAFELAGGYEQYV. The CDR3 nucleotides are TGTGCCAGCAGCTTGGCGTTTGAACTAGCGGGAGGTTACGAGCAGTACGTC.

The J gene is TRBJ2-2, the V gene TRBV21-1; TRBD1 is the table's D call, not checked against the DNA. TRBV21-1 corresponds to a pseudogene. CDR3 length: 16 amino acids. CDR3 loop: CASSKEGQGVTGELFF. The CDR3 region has the DNA TGTGCCAGCAGCAAAGAGGGACAGGGGGTAACCGGGGAGCTGTTTTTT.

The chain employs TRBV4-1 and TRBJ2-2; 11 bases fit TRBD2. J lost 5 bases, V lost 4 bases, and 6 bases had no gene match. Germline-derived CDR1 and CDR2 are MGHRA and YSYEKL. The CDR3 is made up of 16 amino acids. The CDR3 sequence is CASSPRGLADTGELFF. The CDR3 DNA reads as TGCGCCAGCAGCCCGAGGGGACTAGCGGATACCGGGGAGCTGTTTTTT.

J is TRBJ2-7 and V is TRBV2; TRBD1 might be the D (6 bases). CDR1 and CDR2 (germline): SNHLY, FYNNEI. The CDR3 has 13 amino acids. V lost 6 bases, J lost 1 base, and 10 bases lay in between. In DNA form, the CDR3 reads TGTGCCAGCAGGCCGGACAGTTCCTACGAGCAGTACGTC. This translates into CASRPDSSYEQYV.

The V gene is TRBV19, the J gene TRBJ1-4, with unresolved D. Trimming left V 2 bases short and J 7 bases short, with 11 bases between. The CDR3 has 14 residues. From germline, CDR1 is LNHDA and CDR2 SQIVND (reference sequence). The chain's CDR3 is CASSIYGLGEKLFF. The CDR3 DNA reads TGTGCCAGTAGTATATATGGGCTTGGTGAAAAACTGTTTTTT.

The chain employs TRBV12-5 and TRBJ2-1; 10 bases fit TRBD1. V lost 5 bases, J lost 4 bases, and 14 bases stayed unmatched. Germline V gene sequence: CDR1 LGHNT, CDR2 FRNRAP. CDR3 length: 18 amino acids. CDR3 sequence reads: CASGAGQGPLVGYNEQFF. The CDR3 DNA is TGTGCTAGTGGTGCGGGACAGGGGCCTCTTGTTGGGTACAATGAGCAGTTCTTC.

The chain recombines TRBV10-3 with TRBJ1-1; 8 nucleotides match TRBD1. The CDR3 is 17 amino acids. Germline values: CDR1 ENHRY, CDR2 SYGVKD. Unmatched junction bases numbered 11, after V lost 2 bases and J lost 3 bases. The CDR3 bases are TGTGCCATCAGTGAGGGGACTTTACAGGGGGGAGACACTGAAGCTTTCTTT. It is translated as CAISEGTLQGGDTEAFF.

This clone came up once. The chain is built from TRBV10-1 and TRBJ1-5, with D possibly TRBD1 on 5 matching bases. The germline CDR1 and CDR2 sequences are WNHNN and SYGVQD (reference sequence). The V and J ends lost 3 bases and 4 bases respectively, with 25 bases between them. The CDR3 runs 19 residues. The CDR3 nucleotides are TGCGCCAGCAGTGATGTTTTGGGTTACCTTGGGCAGGGTAATCAGCCCCAGCATTTT. Its protein is CASSDVLGYLGQGNQPQHF.